Listed here are 9 T cell receptor beta chains from one sample, sequenced in a study of shared clonotypes between healthy human individuals. TCRdb keeps only in-frame clones here, not all; method: immunoSEQ multiplex PCR. The table records roughly 810,000 clones, 90% to 97% of them present only once. The naive CD8 subset, CD45RO-negative cells positively selected for CCR7, excluded terminally differentiated effector memory CD45RA+ cells. The sequencing sample was made of naive CD8+ T cells sorted from blood. The receptor source for this set is a young man in good health.

The J gene is TRBJ1-1, the V gene TRBV14; maybe TRBD1 (6 bases). The ends were cut back, 4 bases at V and 6 bases at J, with 18 bases in the middle. Germline V gives CDR1 SGHDN, CDR2 FVKESK. CDR3 length: 15 residues. In DNA form, the CDR3 reads TGTGCCAGCAGCCCCTGGGTAGGGACAATGGCTGAAGCTTTCTTT. It specifies CASSPWVGTMAEAFF.

The chain carries TRBV5-1 and TRBJ2-1; 8 bases agree with TRBD2. From germline, CDR1 is SGHRS and CDR2 YFSETQ. The J segment lost 9 bases and the V segment lost 4 bases, leaving 12 bases of the junction unmatched. CDR3 length: 15 residues. The chain's CDR3 is CASSTGTRGSSEQFF. CDR3 sequence (DNA): TGCGCCAGCAGCACCGGGACTAGGGGGTCGAGTGAGCAGTTCTTC.

V and J are TRBV9 and TRBJ2-7, with D unclear. The CDR3 spans 14 residues. The germline V gene has CDR1 SGDLS and CDR2 YYNGEE. V gave up 0 bases and J gave up 2 bases, with 9 bases separating them. CDR3 sequence: CASSVDGLAYEQYF. The CDR3 nucleotides are TGTGCCAGCAGCGTAGATGGCCTTGCCTACGAGCAGTACTTC.

This clone has just one count. The chain joins TRBV27 to TRBJ2-1, with 8 bases matching TRBD2. Germline V gene lookup returns CDR1 MNHEY and CDR2 SMNVEV (reference sequence). The CDR3 loop spans 16 amino acids. Trimming removed 8 bases from V and 0 bases from J; junction bases left unmatched: 9. In DNA, the CDR3 is TGTGCCAGCCGATCTAGCGGGCTAAGCTCCTACAATGAGCAGTTCTTC. Translated: CASRSSGLSSYNEQFF.

The genes are TRBV28 and TRBJ1-4; 7 nucleotides align to TRBD1. Per the germline V gene, CDR1 is MDHEN and CDR2 is SYDVKM. V lost 4 bases and J lost 4; bases outside the gene matches: 9. This CDR3 has 16 residues. The CDR3: CASSSTSGQLNEKLFF. CDR3 coding DNA: TGTGCCAGCAGTTCAACCTCGGGACAGCTTAATGAAAAACTGTTTTTT.

Of note for this clone: Additional DNA sequences in this sample encode the identical CDR3. This chain links TRBV9 with TRBJ2-1; D is unclear. The V gene lost 7 bases and the J gene lost 7 bases, with 6 bases spanning the gap. The CDR3 covers 10 residues. Germline values: CDR1 SGDLS, CDR2 YYNGEE. The CDR3 DNA is TGTGCCAGCTCCGGGAATGAGCAGTTCTTC. Protein product: CASSGNEQFF.

This clone occurred once. The V gene is TRBV5-5, the J gene TRBJ2-3; no firm D call. V lost 5 bases, J lost 2 bases, and 12 bases lay in between. Germline V gene lookup returns CDR1 SGHKS and CDR2 YYEKEE (reference sequence). The CDR3 has 14 residues. The DNA for the CDR3 is TGTGCCAGCAGTTACTCGGTGGTCACAGATACGCAGTATTTT. Translation gives CASSYSVVTDTQYF.

This chain uses TRBV21-1 with TRBJ2-7. TRBV21-1 is described as a pseudogene. The CDR3 spans 11 residues. The CDR3 DNA sequence: TGTGCCAGCAGCGCCCACTACGAGCAGTACTTC. Translation gives CASSAHYEQYF.

V and J are TRBV19 and TRBJ1-1; D uncertain. In germline, CDR1 is LNHDA, CDR2 SQIVND (reference sequence). This CDR3 has 14 residues. V was cut by 3 bases and J by 2 bases, with 10 bases left in between. DNA for the CDR3: TGTGCCAGTAGTATGTCCGATTCTAACACTGAAGCTTTCTTT. Translating it yields CASSMSDSNTEAFF.